Reported below is one T cell receptor beta chain. Within its sample, this clonotype is medium-sized (0.01 to 0.1%). Which antigen it targets is not known. The record has no base qualities; no much larger clone is one base away. The sample comes from a study of tumor and adjacent non-tumor tissue in lung cancer listed by TCRdb under 2018. Describing the broader study: Of the cohort, around 12 patients had adenocarcinoma, 2 had squamous cell carcinoma and 1 had small cell lung cancer. The approximately 15 patients were aged roughly 30 to 80 years, included some 10 men and 5 women, and had TNM stage I to III disease. Sequencing generated a total of 95 million to 150 million productive TCRbeta reads, averaging around 4.3 million reads per sample. The study compared bulk TCRbeta repertoires between lung tumor tissue and matched distant non-tumor lung tissue from fewer than 18 lung cancer patients. Fewer than 35 paired specimens, one tumor and one normal lung sample per patient, were profiled by TCRbeta CDR3 sequencing.

Taken from cysteine to phenylalanine, the CDR3 has 16 residues. Of all the DNA, just the CDR3 is kept, 48 bases in frame from base 1. V is cut by 5 bases and J by 7 bases, and the space between the germline ends is 21 bases. From the germline V gene, CDR1 is SGHAT and CDR2 is FQNNGV. RNA was isolated from bulk unsorted tissue, and RNA quality was assessed with a NanoDrop ND-1000 and an Agilent 2100. Normal lung samples were distant non-tumor tissue taken more than 3 cm from the tumor edge. Newly diagnosed lung cancer patients without prior chemotherapy who had been admitted for thoracic surgery in China between August and November 2014 were enrolled as donors. The study excluded patients who had received radiotherapy or chemotherapy before or who had another cancer at the same time. Pieces of surgical tissue measuring roughly 1-2.3 cm3 were kept in RNAlater solution and stored at -80 degrees C until use.

The library was obtained by multiplex PCR. The sequencing machine was an Illumina HiSeq 2500. TCRbeta libraries were built by three rounds of nested PCR using primers (Table S4), following protocols modified from ARM-PCR. PCR products of 200-500 bp were gel-excised and purified with the QIAquick gel extraction kit before sequencing. The study's processing was this. Reads were cleaned using Trimmomatic, were merged into complete CDR3 sequences using FLASH, and were assigned to V(D)J germline segments using MiTCR. Clonal diversity was computed as the inverse Simpson's index with VDJtools. In-frame sequences without a premature stop codon were defined as productive reads. In TCRdb, the public reads were trimmed at Q25 with fastp and aligned with MiXCR, with productive beta chains retained. One record per CDR3 amino acid sequence lists the most common genes and DNA. The V and J calls here are based on TCRdb, not the publication. The sample has 100,000 or so distinct CDR3 sequences on record, 80% of them singletons. In total, the top ten clones hold more than 30% of the sample.

Study-wide conclusions, independent of this receptor: TCR diversity (inverse Simpson) was significantly higher in tumor than in normal lung tissue (431.37 vs 166.20, P = 0.0075, Mann-Whitney U test). The sequencing platform is not named in the methods, and unique molecular identifiers are not mentioned. The cohort had only approximately 16 patients, and the authors noted that larger samples and more detailed clinical data are needed. The top 100 clones made up a significantly larger cumulative share of the repertoire in normal lung than in tumor tissue. Younger patients had significantly higher TCR diversity, and higher tumor TCR diversity was associated with shorter overall and disease-free survival. Peripheral blood was not sequenced, so blood TCRbeta repertoires were not examined in the lung cancer patients of the study.

The sequence was obtained from a man between 60 and 75 years old with small cell lung cancer. Sequenced: distant non-tumor lung tissue. The rearranged chain carries TRBV11-2 and TRBJ1-5, and possibly TRBD1, on 6 matching bases. The DNA sequence is as follows: TGTGCCAGCAGCCCGTACGGGGGACAAGGAACCCAGCCCCAGCATTTT. Translated, it reads CASSPYGGQGTQPQHF. The CDR3, completed at both ends by the reference TRBV11-2 and TRBJ1-5 genes, gives the full variable domain EAGVAQSPRYKIIEKRQSVAFWCNPISGHATLYWYQQILGQGPKLLIQFQNNGVVDDSQLPKDRFSAERLKGVDSTLKIQPAKLEDSAVYLCASSPYGGQGTQPQHFGDGTRLSIL.